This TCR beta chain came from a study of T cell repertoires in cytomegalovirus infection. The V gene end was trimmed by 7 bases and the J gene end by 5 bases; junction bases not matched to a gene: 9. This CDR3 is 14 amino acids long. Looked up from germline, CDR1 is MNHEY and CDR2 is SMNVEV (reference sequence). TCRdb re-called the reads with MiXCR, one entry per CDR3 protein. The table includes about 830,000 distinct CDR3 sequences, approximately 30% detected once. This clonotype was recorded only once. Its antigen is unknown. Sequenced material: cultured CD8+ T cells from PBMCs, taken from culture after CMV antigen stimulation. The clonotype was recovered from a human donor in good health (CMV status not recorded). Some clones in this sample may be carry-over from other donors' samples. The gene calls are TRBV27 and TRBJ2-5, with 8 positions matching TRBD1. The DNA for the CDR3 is TGTGCCAGCACTCGACAGGGGTTAGGCGAGACCCAGTACTTC. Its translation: CASTRQGLGETQYF.